This TCR beta chain was profiled in a study of blood T cells in healthy people across ages. Study context: Template-switching capture recovered about one barcoded beta molecule per two T cells. Study-wide results and limits: Versus aged donors, long-lived donors had higher diversity and more naive CD4+ cells.

CDR1 SGHTA and CDR2 FQGNSA come from the germline V gene. This CDR3 is 16 amino acids long. This clonotype showed up many times. Its matching antigen is unknown. A read error may produce the germline difference seen at one junction end. A J-beta primer mix and a sample-barcoded 5' primer were used in a second PCR of about 7 to 12 cycles. All samples gave at least 2.5 million CDR3-containing paired-end reads. TCRdb ran MiXCR on the 5' RACE reads and lists one entry per CDR3 protein. The sample contains hundreds of thousands of distinct CDR3 sequences, 29% of which appear only once. The TCR sequence derives from a woman over 75 in good health. Sequencing was done on a sample of blood. This chain uses TRBV7-2 with TRBJ2-1; 8 bases are shared with TRBD2. The CDR3 DNA reads as TGTGCCAGCAGCCTAGCCCCACGGGGGGGCGTGGATGAGCAGTTCTTC. Translation: CASSLAPRGGVDEQFF.